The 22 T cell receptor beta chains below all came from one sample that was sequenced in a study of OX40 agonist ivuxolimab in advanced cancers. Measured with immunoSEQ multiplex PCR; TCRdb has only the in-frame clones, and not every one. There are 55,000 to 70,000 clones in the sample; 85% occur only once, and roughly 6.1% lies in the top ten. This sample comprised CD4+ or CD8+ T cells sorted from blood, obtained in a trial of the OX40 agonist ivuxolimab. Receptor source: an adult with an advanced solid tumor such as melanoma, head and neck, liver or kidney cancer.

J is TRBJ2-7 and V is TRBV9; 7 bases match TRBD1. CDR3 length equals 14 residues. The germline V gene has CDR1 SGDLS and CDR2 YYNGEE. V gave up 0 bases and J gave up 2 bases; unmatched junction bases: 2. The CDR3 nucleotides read TGTGCCAGCAGCGTAGAACAGGGGACCTACGAGCAGTACTTC. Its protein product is CASSVEQGTYEQYF.

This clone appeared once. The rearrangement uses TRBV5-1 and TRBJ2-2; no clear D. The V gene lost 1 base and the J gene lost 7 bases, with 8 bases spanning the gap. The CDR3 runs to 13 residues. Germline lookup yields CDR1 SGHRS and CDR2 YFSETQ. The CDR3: CASSLWVDGELFF. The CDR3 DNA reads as TGCGCCAGCAGCTTGTGGGTTGACGGGGAGCTGTTTTTT.

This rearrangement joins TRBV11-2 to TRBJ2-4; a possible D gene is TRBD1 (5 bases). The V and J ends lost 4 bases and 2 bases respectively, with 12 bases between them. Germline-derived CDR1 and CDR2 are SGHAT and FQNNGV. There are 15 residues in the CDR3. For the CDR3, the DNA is TGTGCCAGCAGCTCAGGGTGGACCTCCAAAAACATTCAGTACTTC. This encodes CASSSGWTSKNIQYF. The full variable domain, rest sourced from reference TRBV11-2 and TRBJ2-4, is EAGVAQSPRYKIIEKRQSVAFWCNPISGHATLYWYQQILGQGPKLLIQFQNNGVVDDSQLPKDRFSAERLKGVDSTLKIQPAKLEDSAVYLCASSSGWTSKNIQYFGAGTRLSVL.

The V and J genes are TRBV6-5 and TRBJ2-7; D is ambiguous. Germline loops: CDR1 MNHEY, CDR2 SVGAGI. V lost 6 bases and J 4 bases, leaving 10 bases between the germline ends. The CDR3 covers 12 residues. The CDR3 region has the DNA TGTGCCAGCAGATCCACACTTTACGAGCAGTACTTC. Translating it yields CASRSTLYEQYF.

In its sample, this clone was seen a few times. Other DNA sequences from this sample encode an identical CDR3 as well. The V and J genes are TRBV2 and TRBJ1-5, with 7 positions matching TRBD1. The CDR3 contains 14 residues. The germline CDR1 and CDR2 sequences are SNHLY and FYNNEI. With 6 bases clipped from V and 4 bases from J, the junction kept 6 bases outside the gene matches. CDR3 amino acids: CASSDRDRNQPQHF. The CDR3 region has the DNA TGTGCCAGCAGCGACCGGGACAGAAATCAGCCCCAGCATTTT.

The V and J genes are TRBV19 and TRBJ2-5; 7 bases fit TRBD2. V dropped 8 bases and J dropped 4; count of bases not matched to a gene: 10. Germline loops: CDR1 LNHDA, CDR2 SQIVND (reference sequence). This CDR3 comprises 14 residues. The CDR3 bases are TGTGCCAGTGGGAGCGGGGCCCTTCCAGAGACCCAGTACTTC. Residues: CASGSGALPETQYF.

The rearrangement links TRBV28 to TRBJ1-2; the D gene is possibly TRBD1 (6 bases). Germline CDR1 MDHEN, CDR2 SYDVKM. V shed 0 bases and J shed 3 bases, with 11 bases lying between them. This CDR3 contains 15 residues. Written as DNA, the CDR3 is TGTGCCAGCAGTTTATGGGCAGGGGCGGACTATGGCTACACCTTC. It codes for CASSLWAGADYGYTF.

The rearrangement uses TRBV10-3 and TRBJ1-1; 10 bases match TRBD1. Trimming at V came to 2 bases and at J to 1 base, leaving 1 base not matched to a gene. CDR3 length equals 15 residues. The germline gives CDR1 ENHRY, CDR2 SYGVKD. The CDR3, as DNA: TGTGCCATCAGTGAGCGGGACAGGGGGAACACTGAAGCTTTCTTT. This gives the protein CAISERDRGNTEAFF.

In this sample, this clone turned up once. CDR3 DNA sequence: TGTGCCAGCAGCCCCTCTCGAGACTACGAGCAGTACTTC. It translates to CASSPSRDYEQYF. This rearrangement joins TRBV11-3 to TRBJ2-7; no clear D. The CDR3 totals 13 residues. The germline V and J ends were trimmed by 5 bases and 3 bases, with 11 bases remaining between them. The V gene's germline CDR1 is SGHNT and CDR2 YENEEA. The whole variable domain, filled in from reference TRBV11-3 and TRBJ2-7, reads EAGVVQSPRYKIIEKKQPVAFWCNPISGHNTLYWYLQNLGQGPELLIRYENEEAVDDSQLPKDRFSAERLKGVDSTLKIQPAELGDSAVYLCASSPSRDYEQYFGPGTRLTVT.

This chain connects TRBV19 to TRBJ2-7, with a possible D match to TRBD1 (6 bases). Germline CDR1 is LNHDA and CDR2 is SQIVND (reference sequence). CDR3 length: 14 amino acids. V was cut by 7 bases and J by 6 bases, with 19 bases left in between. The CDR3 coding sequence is TGTGCCAGTACCCCTCAACCTCAAGGGGGCGAGCAGTACTTC. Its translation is CASTPQPQGGEQYF. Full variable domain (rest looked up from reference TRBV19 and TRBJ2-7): DGGITQSPKYLFRKEGQNVTLSCEQNLNHDAMYWYRQDPGQGLRLIYYSQIVNDFQKGDIAEGYSVSREKKESFPLTVTSAQKNPTAFYLCASTPQPQGGEQYFGPGTRLTVT.

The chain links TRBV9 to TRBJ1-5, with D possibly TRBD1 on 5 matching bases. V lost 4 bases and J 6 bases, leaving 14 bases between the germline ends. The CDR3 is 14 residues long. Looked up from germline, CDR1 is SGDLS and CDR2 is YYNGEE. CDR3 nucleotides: TGTGCCAGCAGCCGCGGGGGTGGGAGTCAGCCCCAGCATTTT. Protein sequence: CASSRGGGSQPQHF.

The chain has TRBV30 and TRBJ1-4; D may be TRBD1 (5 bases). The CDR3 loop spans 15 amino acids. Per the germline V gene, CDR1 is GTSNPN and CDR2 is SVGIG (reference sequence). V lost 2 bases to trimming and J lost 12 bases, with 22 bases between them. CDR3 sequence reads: CAWSYLQGGGEELFF. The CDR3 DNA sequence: TGTGCCTGGAGTTACCTTCAGGGAGGAGGAGAAGAACTGTTTTTT.

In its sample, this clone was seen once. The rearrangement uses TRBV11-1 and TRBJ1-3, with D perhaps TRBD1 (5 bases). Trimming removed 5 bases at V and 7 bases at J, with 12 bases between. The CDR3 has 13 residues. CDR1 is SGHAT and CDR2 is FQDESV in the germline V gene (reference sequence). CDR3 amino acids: CASSQGRLNTIYF. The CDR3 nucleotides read TGTGCCAGCAGCCAGGGACGGTTGAACACCATATATTTT.

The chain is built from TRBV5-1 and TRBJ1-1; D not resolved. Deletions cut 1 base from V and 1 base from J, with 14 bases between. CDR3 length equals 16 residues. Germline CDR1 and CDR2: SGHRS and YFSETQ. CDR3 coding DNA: TGCGCCAGCAGCTTGAATTTTGGTAAGGGGAACACTGAAGCTTTCTTT. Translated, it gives CASSLNFGKGNTEAFF.

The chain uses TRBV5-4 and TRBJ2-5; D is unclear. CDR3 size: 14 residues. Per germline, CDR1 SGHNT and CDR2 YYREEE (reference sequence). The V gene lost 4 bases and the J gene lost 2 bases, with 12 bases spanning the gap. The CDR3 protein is CASSNRRSQETQYF. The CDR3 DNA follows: TGTGCCAGCAGCAACAGACGCTCACAAGAGACCCAGTACTTC.

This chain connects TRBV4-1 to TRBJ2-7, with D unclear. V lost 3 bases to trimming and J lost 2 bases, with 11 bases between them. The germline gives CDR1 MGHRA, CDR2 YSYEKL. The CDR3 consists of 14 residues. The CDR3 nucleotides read TGCGCCAGCAGCCATTTCCCAGAGACCTACGAGCAGTACTTC. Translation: CASSHFPETYEQYF.

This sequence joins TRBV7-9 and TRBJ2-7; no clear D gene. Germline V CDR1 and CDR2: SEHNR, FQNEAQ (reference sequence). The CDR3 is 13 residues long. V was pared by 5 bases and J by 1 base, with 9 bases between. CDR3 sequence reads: CASSPGFSYEQYF. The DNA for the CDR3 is TGTGCCAGCAGCCCGGGTTTTTCCTACGAGCAGTACTTC. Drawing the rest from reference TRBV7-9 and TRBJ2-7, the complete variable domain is DTGVSQNPRHKITKRGQNVTFRCDPISEHNRLYWYRQTLGQGPEFLTYFQNEAQLEKSRLLSDRFSAERPKGSFSTLEIQRTEQGDSAMYLCASSPGFSYEQYFGPGTRLTVT.

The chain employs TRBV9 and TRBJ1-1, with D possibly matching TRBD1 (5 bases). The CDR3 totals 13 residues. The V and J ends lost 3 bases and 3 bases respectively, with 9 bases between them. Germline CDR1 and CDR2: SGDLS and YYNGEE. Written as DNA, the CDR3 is TGTGCCAGCAGCGCAGGGACTTACACTGAAGCTTTCTTT. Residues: CASSAGTYTEAFF.

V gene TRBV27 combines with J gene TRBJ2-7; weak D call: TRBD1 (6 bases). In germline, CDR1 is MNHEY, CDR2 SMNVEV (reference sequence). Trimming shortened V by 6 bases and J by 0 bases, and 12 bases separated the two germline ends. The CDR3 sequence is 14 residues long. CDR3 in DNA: TGTGCCAGCAGGTCTCAGGGGTACTCCTACGAGCAGTACTTC. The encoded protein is CASRSQGYSYEQYF.

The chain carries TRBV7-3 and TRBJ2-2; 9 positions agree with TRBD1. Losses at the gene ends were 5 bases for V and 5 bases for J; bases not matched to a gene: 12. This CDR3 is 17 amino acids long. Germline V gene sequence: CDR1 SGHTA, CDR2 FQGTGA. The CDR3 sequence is CASSPGQGGVLTGELFF. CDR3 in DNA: TGTGCCAGCAGCCCGGGACAGGGAGGGGTTTTAACCGGGGAGCTGTTTTTT.

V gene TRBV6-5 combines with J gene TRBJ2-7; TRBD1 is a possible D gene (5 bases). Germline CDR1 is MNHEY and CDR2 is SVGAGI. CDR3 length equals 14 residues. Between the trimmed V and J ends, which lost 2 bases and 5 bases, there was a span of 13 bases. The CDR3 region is CASSYGRAAHEQYF. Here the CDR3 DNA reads TGTGCCAGCAGTTACGGCAGGGCAGCCCACGAGCAGTACTTC.

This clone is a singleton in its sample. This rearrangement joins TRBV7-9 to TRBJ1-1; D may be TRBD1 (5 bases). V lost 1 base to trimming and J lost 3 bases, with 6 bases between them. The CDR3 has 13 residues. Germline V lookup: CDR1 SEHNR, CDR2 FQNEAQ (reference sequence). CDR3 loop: CASSLGGDTEAFF. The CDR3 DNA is TGTGCCAGCAGCTTAGGGGGGGACACTGAAGCTTTCTTT.